Sequencing of this T cell receptor beta chain was carried out in a study of radiation and T cells in renal cell carcinoma (dated by TCRdb to 2020 to 2022). A note on the overall study: Samples were obtained from a clinical trial, in which 15 Gy stereotactic body radiation therapy was delivered to primary renal cell carcinomas and nephrectomy was performed 4 weeks later. A total of approximately 53 samples underwent TCR beta sequencing, made up of 25 or so tumors and roughly 27 peripheral blood samples. Across all 50 or so samples, 4,016,671 unique CDR3 nucleotide sequences, encoding approximately 2.5 million unique CDR3 amino acid sequences, were identified.

According to the study, the label for this sample's time point signals: blood 2 weeks post-SBRT. The treatment or condition tag for this specimen amounts to: 15 Gy SBRT to primary tumor, nephrectomy 4 weeks later. To track tumor-enriched clonotypes, serial peripheral blood was sampled from radiation-treated patients at baseline and at 2 weeks and 4 weeks after SBRT. Renal cell carcinoma with clear cell pathology was present in all patients. Genomic DNA for TCR sequencing was prepared using the QIAamp DNA Blood Mini Kit (Qiagen). The analyses included only samples that passed all quality control checks. Reading from cysteine to phenylalanine, the CDR3 counts 15 amino acids. The kept DNA is CDR3 alone, 45 bases in frame from the first base. The trim is 2 bases for V and 0 bases for J, with a gap of 11 bases between the germline ends. CDR1 is given as MNHEY and CDR2 as SVGAGI, both from the germline V gene.

Concerning this clone: Which antigen it targets is not known. No qualities accompany the bases; no much larger clone lies one base away.

Following the manufacturer's recommendations, the immunoSEQ kit was used to generate TCR beta libraries from genomic DNA. To prepare the libraries, a first multiplex PCR with proprietary primers was run, followed by a second PCR that added unique barcodes, and a bead cleanup was done after each round. Each sample batch included a kit-provided positive control reaction and a negative control reaction. The final libraries were assessed on an Agilent 4200 TapeStation D1000 ScreenTape, pooled by volume, and quantified by qPCR. An Illumina NextSeq500 fitted with a MidOutput 150-cycle cartridge performed the sequencing, running 156 Read1 cycles and 15 Index1 cycles with the kit's custom primers. The pooled library was loaded at approximately 0.92 pM with roughly 19% PhiX control spiked in. Under the source paper's analysis protocol: Vendor-processed data were analyzed in R, with a clonotype defined as all T cells sharing the same CDR3 nucleotide sequence. For clone abundance analyses, frequencies were normalized to the 10,000 most abundant clones per sample. Before analysis, public T cell clones were removed, and these numbered fewer than six per sample on average. An abundance difference of at least 32-fold between compartments was the criterion for calling clonotypes tumor-enriched or baseline blood-enriched. A beta-binomial differential abundance model was used to identify clonotypes that were expanded or contracted between blood time points. The Baroni-Urbani and Buser coefficient was used to measure tumor-blood repertoire similarity, and groups were compared with two-tailed Wilcoxon tests in R. The table comes from immuneACCESS by way of TCRdb, which keeps in-frame sequences with V and J called. Part of the clones is missing from these tables; in studies checked, under half for an unresolved V gene and the rest for unknown reasons. D and trimming were read from the DNA, whereas the V and J calls and clone size are those reported in that table. In this sample the table shows 100,000 to 150,000 clones, 70% to 90% of which occur a single time. The ten largest account for approximately 5.8% of the sample.

Results the study describes overall, beyond this receptor: Dynamics of the blood repertoire were not tracked past 4 weeks after treatment. In blood, the top tumor clonotypes increased from baseline to 2 weeks after radiation and then shrank by 4 weeks, which suggests a temporary expansion of tumor-resident clones. Effects of radiation dose or scheduling on the TCR repertoire could not be addressed with the single-armed trial design. Because no pretreatment tumor biopsies were available, whether clonotypes were present in the tumor at baseline could not be determined.

The V and J genes are TRBV6-5 and TRBJ2-7; the D region possibly corresponds to TRBD2 (5 bases align). The input for sequencing was blood, taken from a patient whose treatment included radiotherapy and nephrectomy. This TCR derives from a woman in her sixties or seventies with renal cell carcinoma. The CDR3 reads CASSYSSASSYEQYF. The nucleotides read TGTGCCAGCAGTTACAGTAGCGCTAGCTCCTACGAGCAGTACTTC.